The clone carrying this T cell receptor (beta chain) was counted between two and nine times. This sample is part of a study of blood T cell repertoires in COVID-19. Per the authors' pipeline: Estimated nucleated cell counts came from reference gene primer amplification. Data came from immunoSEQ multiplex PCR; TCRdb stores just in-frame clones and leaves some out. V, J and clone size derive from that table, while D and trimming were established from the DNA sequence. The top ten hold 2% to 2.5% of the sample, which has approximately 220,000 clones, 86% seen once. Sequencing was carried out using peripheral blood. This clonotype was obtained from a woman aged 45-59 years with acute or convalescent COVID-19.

The DNA for the CDR3 is TGTGCCTGTCGGAGTGGACACCGAGCAACCTTCACTGAAGCTTTCTTT. Translated, it gives CACRSGHRATFTEAFF. This chain connects TRBV30 to TRBJ1-1; D possibly corresponds to TRBD1 (5 bases). Deletions cut 6 bases from V and 4 bases from J, with 24 bases between. The CDR3 is 16 residues long. Germline assignment: CDR1 GTSNPN and CDR2 SVGIG (reference sequence).